This is a list of T cell receptor beta chains from one sample in a study of T cell responses to AZD1222 COVID-19 vaccine. Measured with immunoSEQ multiplex PCR; TCRdb has only the in-frame clones, and not every one. The data hold 100,000 to 150,000 clones, with about nine tenths observed a single time. This specimen was peripheral blood, taken 28 days after the second AZD1222 dose. The receptors originated from an adult who received the AZD1222 COVID-19 vaccine. The CDR3 runs from the conserved cysteine through the conserved F or W. The D gene is left open where the match is weak. Clone size is stated in some rows and not others, as once, few, many or a class when expanded.

j_call | clone_size | d_call | v_call | cdr3_nt | cdr3_aa
TRBJ1-6 | . | . | TRBV2 | TGTGCCAGCAGGGTTGAGACCCTCTATAATTCACCCCTCCACTTT | CASRVETLYNSPLHF
TRBJ2-1 | . | . | TRBV7-6 | TGTGCCAGCAGCTTAATTGGCGGGACCTACAATGAGCAGTTCTTC | CASSLIGGTYNEQFF
TRBJ2-1 | . | TRBD1 | TRBV5-5 | TGTGCCAGCAGCTTCCGGGACAGGGGAACCAATGAGCAGTTCTTC | CASSFRDRGTNEQFF
TRBJ1-2 | . | . | TRBV5-4 | TGTGCCAGCAGCTTGGACCGCGGGGGCTATGGCTACACCTTC | CASSLDRGGYGYTF
TRBJ2-3 | . | TRBD1 | TRBV27 | TGTGCCAGCAGTTCTCGGACAGGGGGCACAGATACGCAGTATTTT | CASSSRTGGTDTQYF
TRBJ1-5 | . | . | TRBV2 | TGTGCCAGCAGCGGGGACCATCGCGGAAAAAATCAGCCCCAGCATTTT | CASSGDHRGKNQPQHF
TRBJ2-2 | . | TRBD1 | TRBV3-1/TRBV3-2 | TGTGCCAGCACCAGCGGACAGGGAGGTACCGGGGAGCTGTTTTTT | CASTSGQGGTGELFF
TRBJ1-3 | . | . | TRBV5-1 | TGCGCCAGCAGCCAGCCGGGCTCTGGAAACACCATATATTTT | CASSQPGSGNTIYF
TRBJ1-6 | . | . | TRBV3-1/TRBV3-2 | TGTGCCAGCAGCCAAGGAAGCCCAGGGCCGAGCTCCTATAATTCACCCCTCCACTTT | CASSQGSPGPSSYNSPLHF
TRBJ2-7 | . | . | TRBV2 | TGTGCCAGCAGTGGGACAGTCCACGAGCAGTACTTC | CASSGTVHEQYF
TRBJ2-1 | . | . | TRBV10-2 | TGCGCCAGCAGCTCTAGCAATGAGCAGTTCTTC | CASSSSNEQFF
TRBJ2-3 | . | TRBD1 | TRBV19 | TGTGCCAGTAGTTCCACAGGGGTGGTGACAGATACGCAGTATTTT | CASSSTGVVTDTQYF
TRBJ2-7 | once | . | TRBV7-2 | TGTGCCAGCAGCACAAGGGTCCAAGGGCCTACCTACGAGCAGTACTTC | CASSTRVQGPTYEQYF
TRBJ2-5 | . | . | TRBV24-1 | TGTGCCACCAGTTCGGGAGCGGCAGAGACCCAGTACTTC | CATSSGAAETQYF
TRBJ2-1 | . | TRBD1 | TRBV7-9 | TGTGCCAGCAGCTTACGGCCTAGGTGGGACAGGTACAGGGACAATGAGCAGTTCTTC | CASSLRPRWDRYRDNEQFF